The rows below give T cell receptor beta chains drawn from one sample of a study of T cell responses to AZD1222 COVID-19 vaccine. The protocol was immunoSEQ multiplex PCR, while the TCRdb copy is restricted to in-frame clones and leaves out a portion. The table includes approximately 200,000 clones, approximately 90% detected once. The sample in question was peripheral blood, obtained 28 days after the second AZD1222 dose. The receptor source for this set is an adult who received the AZD1222 COVID-19 vaccine. Each CDR3 is given with its conserved first and last residue. Fields, in order: clone size, J gene, D gene, V gene, CDR3 DNA, CDR3 protein. A D gene is named only where the DNA matches it firmly. A clone size is listed for some rows: how often the clone was seen (once, few, many), or a class if it is expanded.

NA	TRBJ2-2	NA	TRBV27	TGTGCCAGCAGTCCCAACAGGGGGGGGATAAACACCGGGGAGCTGTTTTTT	CASSPNRGGINTGELFF
NA	TRBJ2-3	NA	TRBV3-1/TRBV3-2	TGTGCCAGCAGCCAAGATTTGGGGGCAGATACGCAGTATTTT	CASSQDLGADTQYF
NA	TRBJ2-5	NA	TRBV11-2	TGTGCCAGCAGCTTAGTTTCCCAAGAGACCCAGTACTTC	CASSLVSQETQYF
once	TRBJ1-1	NA	TRBV19	TGTGCCAGTAGTATAGAAGGGTGGGGGAACACTGAAGCTTTCTTT	CASSIEGWGNTEAFF
NA	TRBJ1-5	TRBD1	TRBV2	TGTGCCAGCAGAGGACAGGTAAATCAGCCCCAGCATTTT	CASRGQVNQPQHF
NA	TRBJ1-4	NA	TRBV18	TGTGCCAGCTCGCGCAACAGGGCCGATGAAAAACTGTTTTTT	CASSRNRADEKLFF
NA	TRBJ2-7	NA	TRBV29-1	TGCAGCGTTGAAGGGCACCGAAGATCCTACGAGCAGTACTTC	CSVEGHRRSYEQYF
NA	TRBJ1-1	NA	TRBV3-1/TRBV3-2	TGTGCCAGCAGCCATAGTCTACCAGGAGAGAACACTGAAGCTTTCTTT	CASSHSLPGENTEAFF
few	TRBJ2-1	NA	TRBV19	TGTGCCAGTAGTATACCCGCCGGGACACTGGGCAAGGAGCAGTTCTTC	CASSIPAGTLGKEQFF
NA	TRBJ1-1	TRBD1	TRBV7-9	TGTGCCAGCAGGATCTTCGGGACAGCAAACACTGAAGCTTTCTTT	CASRIFGTANTEAFF
NA	TRBJ2-7	TRBD2	TRBV10-3	TGTGCCATCGCTAGCGGGAGTTCCTACGAGCAGTACTTC	CAIASGSSYEQYF
NA	TRBJ1-5	NA	TRBV6-1	TGTGCCAGCAGTGATCCGGGACATCAGCCCCAGCATTTT	CASSDPGHQPQHF
NA	TRBJ1-2	TRBD1	TRBV18	TGTGCCAGCTCACCGGGACAGGGATTAGCTAACTATGGCTACACCTTC	CASSPGQGLANYGYTF
NA	TRBJ2-5	NA	TRBV13	TGTGCCAGCAGCCGCCGGACGCTCCAAGAGACCCAGTACTTC	CASSRRTLQETQYF
NA	TRBJ2-1	NA	TRBV5-1	TGCGCCAGCAGCTTGGGCGCTCACCGAGGGAATGAGCAGTTCTTC	CASSLGAHRGNEQFF
NA	TRBJ2-6	NA	TRBV5-4	TGTGCCAGCGGAAGCCAGATGGTCACCAGTAGCTCTGGGGCCAACGTCCTGACTTTC	CASGSQMVTSSSGANVLTF
NA	TRBJ2-2	NA	TRBV18	TGTGCCAGCTCACCAAACACCGGGGAGCTGTTTTTT	CASSPNTGELFF
NA	TRBJ2-1	NA	TRBV5-5	TGTGCCAGCAGCTTGTCAGGAGAAACTAGTTCCCGTAATGAGCAGTTCTTC	CASSLSGETSSRNEQFF
NA	TRBJ2-7	NA	TRBV7-9	TGTGCCAGCAGCTTATCGGTGTTCTACGAGCAGTACTTC	CASSLSVFYEQYF
NA	TRBJ1-5	TRBD1	TRBV6-5	TGTGCCAGCAGTTATTACAGGGGCGCTTGGCCCCAGCATTTT	CASSYYRGAWPQHF
NA	TRBJ1-5	NA	TRBV3-1/TRBV3-2	TGTGCCAGCAGCCCACTAGGAAATCAGCCCCAGCATTTT	CASSPLGNQPQHF
NA	TRBJ2-7	NA	TRBV27	TGTGCCAGCAGTTTACTGGGCCCCCCCGACTACGAGCAGTACTTC	CASSLLGPPDYEQYF
NA	TRBJ1-1	NA	TRBV6-2/TRBV6-3	TGTGCCAGCAGTGGCTACAGGGATGGGAGAGTGAGCACTGAAGCTTTCTTT	CASSGYRDGRVSTEAFF
NA	TRBJ2-7	TRBD1	TRBV7-9	TGTGCCAGCAGCTCCGGCACCAACACAGGGGGCCTCGCCTACGAGCAGTACTTC	CASSSGTNTGGLAYEQYF
NA	TRBJ2-7	NA	TRBV10-3	TGTGCCATCGGATCGAGGAGGGGGCAGGACGAGCAGTACTTC	CAIGSRRGQDEQYF
NA	TRBJ2-7	TRBD2	TRBV5-1	TGCGCCAGCGGGGGAACGGGAGGGCCGTACGAGCAGTACTTC	CASGGTGGPYEQYF
NA	TRBJ2-7	NA	TRBV6-5	TGTGCCAGCAGCGGGACAAACGTCTACGAGCAGTACTTC	CASSGTNVYEQYF